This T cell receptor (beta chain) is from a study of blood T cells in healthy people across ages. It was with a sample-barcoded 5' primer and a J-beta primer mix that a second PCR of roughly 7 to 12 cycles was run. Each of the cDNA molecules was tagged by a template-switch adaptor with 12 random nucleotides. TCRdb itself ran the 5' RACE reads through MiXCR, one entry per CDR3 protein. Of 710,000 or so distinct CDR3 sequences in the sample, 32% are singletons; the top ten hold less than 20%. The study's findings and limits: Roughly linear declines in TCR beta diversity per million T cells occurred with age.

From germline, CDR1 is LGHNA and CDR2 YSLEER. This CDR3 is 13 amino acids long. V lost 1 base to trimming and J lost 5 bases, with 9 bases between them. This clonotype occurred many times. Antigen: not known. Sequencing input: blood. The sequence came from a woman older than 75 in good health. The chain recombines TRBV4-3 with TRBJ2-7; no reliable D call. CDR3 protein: CASSQANRDEQYF. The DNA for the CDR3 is TGCGCCAGCAGCCAAGCTAACAGAGACGAGCAGTACTTC.